The rows below give T cell receptor beta chains drawn from one sample of a study of T cell responses to AZD1222 COVID-19 vaccine. Data came from immunoSEQ multiplex PCR; TCRdb stores just in-frame clones and leaves some out. Of approximately 120,000 clones listed, around 89% are singletons. The material was peripheral blood, obtained on day 0 of AZD1222 vaccination. The receptors stem from an adult in good health. Both conserved end residues are part of each CDR3. Fields, in order: CDR3 length, J gene, clone size, D gene, V gene, CDR3 DNA, CDR3 protein. A D gene is named only where the DNA matches it firmly. Some rows mark clone size as missing; the rest say once, few, many or name a class of expanded clone.

12 TRBJ2-3 - - TRBV3-1/TRBV3-2 TGTGCCAGCATGTCCGAGGGAGATACGCAGTATTTT CASMSEGDTQYF
13 TRBJ2-7 once TRBD2 TRBV10-3 TGTGCCATCGGGGGTAGCGGGCCCTACGAGCAGTACTTC CAIGGSGPYEQYF
15 TRBJ2-7 - - TRBV11-2 TGTGCCAGCAGCTTAGATGATAGGCAGACCTACGAGCAGTACTTC CASSLDDRQTYEQYF
19 TRBJ1-3 - TRBD1 TRBV6-4 TGTGCCAGCACCACACCTGCAGGGGGGATTAGGACGTGGGGAAACACCATATATTTT CASTTPAGGIRTWGNTIYF
14 TRBJ1-2 - TRBD1 TRBV28 TGTGCCAGCAGTTGGGGGACAGGTCCTTATGGCTACACCTTC CASSWGTGPYGYTF
15 TRBJ2-1 - TRBD2 TRBV2 TGTGCCAGCACACTACTAGCGGGGGAGGGGAATGAGCAGTTCTTC CASTLLAGEGNEQFF
15 TRBJ2-7 few - TRBV11-2 TGTGCCAGCAGCTTCCACGGGGTTGGCTCCTACGAGCAGTACTTC CASSFHGVGSYEQYF
12 TRBJ1-2 once - TRBV3-1/TRBV3-2 TGTGCCAGCAGCCAAGATCGGGTGGTCCACACCTTC CASSQDRVVHTF
15 TRBJ1-2 - TRBD1 TRBV14 TGTGCCAGCAGCCAATCGGACAGGGGGCGGTTGGGCTACACCTTC CASSQSDRGRLGYTF
15 TRBJ1-5 - - TRBV25-1 TGTGCCAGCAGTAATACGGGGACCGCTGATCAGCCCCAGCATTTT CASSNTGTADQPQHF
13 TRBJ1-5 few - TRBV4-2 TGTGCCAGCAGCCAAGTACATAATCAGCCCCAGCATTTT CASSQVHNQPQHF
15 TRBJ2-2 - - TRBV5-5 TGTGCCAGCAGCTTGATGTCGACAGCCACCGGGGAGCTGTTTTTT CASSLMSTATGELFF
14 TRBJ2-3 - - TRBV29-1 TGCAGCGCACTAGACTCTTCTAGCACAGATACGCAGTATTTT CSALDSSSTDTQYF
14 TRBJ1-2 - - TRBV11-2 TGTGCCAGCAGCTTAGGTAGTAGATTCTATGGCTACACCTTC CASSLGSRFYGYTF
16 TRBJ1-1 once - TRBV2 TGTGCCAGCAGTGAAGCTTTTGGGAACCAGAACACTGAAGCTTTCTTT CASSEAFGNQNTEAFF
13 TRBJ1-2 - - TRBV29-1 TGCAGCGGATCAAGTTGGGGGGCCGATGGCTACACCTTC CSGSSWGADGYTF
15 TRBJ1-1 - - TRBV5-1 TGCGCCAGCAGCTTGGCCCCGGGGTTGGCCACTGAAGCTTTCTTT CASSLAPGLATEAFF
17 TRBJ2-2 - TRBD2 TRBV4-1 TGCGCCAGCAGCCAAGTGTTCGGGGGGAAGAACACCGGGGAGCTGTTTTTT CASSQVFGGKNTGELFF
12 TRBJ2-1 - - TRBV6-5 TGTGCCAGCAGTTACATAGGCAATGAGCAGTTCTTC CASSYIGNEQFF
17 TRBJ1-3 few - TRBV5-8 TGTGCCAGCAGCACTAACTCCTACAGAAGCTCTGGAAACACCATATATTTT CASSTNSYRSSGNTIYF
13 TRBJ2-3 - - TRBV12-3/TRBV12-4 TGTGCCAGCAGTAGCAGACAAGGTGCGACGCAGTATTTT CASSSRQGATQYF
13 TRBJ1-5 - - TRBV3-1/TRBV3-2 TGTGCCAGCAGTCCAAGAAGACGTCAGCCCCAGCATTTT CASSPRRRQPQHF
14 TRBJ1-1 - - TRBV19 TGTGCCAGTAGTCCTCGATGGGAGAACACTGAAGCTTTCTTT CASSPRWENTEAFF
11 TRBJ1-2 - - TRBV6-1 TGTGCCAGCAGTGAAGGGGAGGGCTACACCTTC CASSEGEGYTF
13 TRBJ1-6 - - TRBV30 TGTGCCTGGAGTGTACAGGATAATTCACCCCTCCACTTT CAWSVQDNSPLHF
11 TRBJ2-7 - - TRBV5-1 TGCGCCAGCAGCTCGACTAGCGAGCAGTACTTC CASSSTSEQYF
14 TRBJ2-3 - - TRBV28 TGTGCCAGCACCAAAACCTCCCTCCAACATACGCAGTATTTT CASTKTSLQHTQYF
15 TRBJ1-2 - TRBD1 TRBV9 TGTGCCAGCAGCTTACGGGACAGGGGGCCCTATGGCTACACCTTC CASSLRDRGPYGYTF
16 TRBJ1-1 - - TRBV19 TGTGCCAGTAGTATCCGGGCCGGGAGCACGAACACTGAAGCTTTCTTT CASSIRAGSTNTEAFF
12 TRBJ2-5 once - TRBV7-2 TGTGCCAGCAGCTTGGGACTTCAGACCCAGTACTTC CASSLGLQTQYF
15 TRBJ1-6 - TRBD1 TRBV4-2 TGTGCCAGCAGCCAACCTACAGGGGTCTATTCACCCCTCCACTTT CASSQPTGVYSPLHF
16 TRBJ1-1 - TRBD1 TRBV6-2/TRBV6-3 TGTGCCAGCAGTCTACAGGGGGGGCGCGGGAGCACTGAAGCTTTCTTT CASSLQGGRGSTEAFF
15 TRBJ1-3 - - TRBV7-8 TGTGCCAGCAGCTTATCATTACCGACTGGAAACACCATATATTTT CASSLSLPTGNTIYF
15 TRBJ2-1 - - TRBV7-2 TGTGCCAGCAGCTTAGCTCCTGAAGGAATCAAGGAGCAGTTCTTC CASSLAPEGIKEQFF
14 TRBJ2-7 - TRBD1 TRBV5-1 TGCGCCAGCAGCTCCAGACAGGGAGCCTACGAGCAGTACTTC CASSSRQGAYEQYF
15 TRBJ1-1 - TRBD1 TRBV5-1 TGCGCCAGCAGCCCTGGACAGGGGTTAGGTACTGAAGCTTTCTTT CASSPGQGLGTEAFF
13 TRBJ1-2 - - TRBV7-3 TGTGCCAGCAGCCGATTTACTGACAGTGGCTACACCTTC CASSRFTDSGYTF
13 TRBJ2-7 - - TRBV10-1 TGCGCCAGCAGTGAGTCGCGGAGAGGCGAGCAGTACTTC CASSESRRGEQYF
12 TRBJ1-1 - - TRBV18 TGTGCCAGCTCACCCCGGACAGCTGAAGCTTTCTTT CASSPRTAEAFF
15 TRBJ2-5 - TRBD2 TRBV7-2 TGTGCCAGCAGCCCACCTAGCGGGTCCCAAGAGACCCAGTACTTC CASSPPSGSQETQYF
12 TRBJ2-3 - - TRBV12-3/TRBV12-4 TGTGCCAGCAGTTTTCAGCAGGATACGCAGTATTTT CASSFQQDTQYF
15 TRBJ2-2 - TRBD1 TRBV5-1 TGCGCCAGCAGCTTGGGGACAGGTCACACCGGGGAGCTGTTTTTT CASSLGTGHTGELFF
15 TRBJ2-1 - TRBD1 TRBV18 TGTGCCAGCTCACGGGGAACGACAGGGGACAATGAGCAGTTCTTC CASSRGTTGDNEQFF
13 TRBJ1-2 few - TRBV11-2 TGTGCCAGCAGTCCTGGACAGTCCTATGGCTACACCTTC CASSPGQSYGYTF
15 TRBJ2-6 - - TRBV11-2 TGTGCCAGCAGCTTATCCGGCTCTGGGGCCAACGTCCTGACTTTC CASSLSGSGANVLTF
15 TRBJ1-2 - TRBD1 TRBV5-1 TGCGCCAGCAGCTCCACCGCGACAGGGGGGTATGGCTACACCTTC CASSSTATGGYGYTF
14 TRBJ2-3 - TRBD1 TRBV5-1 TGCGCCAGCAGCTTCAAGGGGGCCGGAGATACGCAGTATTTT CASSFKGAGDTQYF
11 TRBJ1-2 - - TRBV20-1 TGCAGTGCTAATAGCAACTATGGCTACACCTTC CSANSNYGYTF
14 TRBJ1-1 - - TRBV18 TGTGCCAGCTCACTTACGGGGGGTGACACTGAAGCTTTCTTT CASSLTGGDTEAFF
15 TRBJ1-4 - - TRBV5-1 TGCGCCAGCAGCTTGGCAGGGGCAGCTAATGAAAAACTGTTTTTT CASSLAGAANEKLFF
14 TRBJ2-3 - - TRBV19 TGTGCCAGTAGCAGGTCGGGAACAACAGATACGCAGTATTTT CASSRSGTTDTQYF
16 TRBJ2-6 - - TRBV5-1 TGCGCCAGCAGCGGGGTCCTAAGTACCGGGGCCAACGTCCTGACTTTC CASSGVLSTGANVLTF
12 TRBJ2-7 - - TRBV30 TGTGCCTGGAGCCAGGGAGACTACGAGCAGTACTTC CAWSQGDYEQYF